A single sample is the source of the 4 T cell receptor beta chains below, sequenced in a study of graft-versus-host responses after intestinal transplantation. The repertoire was sequenced with immunoSEQ multiplex PCR; TCRdb's copy has only in-frame clones and lacks some. The sample has around 28,000 clones; around four fifths are singletons. The specimen was PBMCs, collected 28 days after intestinal transplant. All receptors come from a human patient who received an intestinal transplant, so some T cells may come from the graft donor.

This rearrangement joins TRBV29-1 to TRBJ2-7; weak D call: TRBD2 (6 bases). The CDR3 runs 15 residues. Trimming shortened V by 3 bases and J by 3 bases, and 18 bases separated the two germline ends. Germline V gene data show CDR1 as SQVTM and CDR2 as ANQGSEA. The chain's CDR3 is CSVDSTDSDYYEQYF. The CDR3 DNA reads as TGCAGCGTTGACAGTACGGACTCGGACTACTACGAGCAGTACTTC.

This clone was detected a few times. This chain links TRBV11-2 with TRBJ2-2; D call uncertain. This CDR3 is 13 amino acids long. Germline CDR1 is SGHAT and CDR2 is FQNNGV. V was trimmed by 2 bases and J by 6 bases, leaving 7 bases between them. The CDR3, as DNA: TGTGCCAGCAGCTTAAGGGTATCCGGGGAGCTGTTTTTT. It yields the protein CASSLRVSGELFF.

A word on this clone: In the same sample, other DNA sequences code for this CDR3. The chain uses TRBV4-1 and TRBJ2-2; TRBD2 agrees at 8 bases. Germline V gene sequence: CDR1 MGHRA, CDR2 YSYEKL. V trimming: 0 bases; J trimming: 0 bases; junction bases outside the gene matches: 6. This CDR3 region has 18 residues. The CDR3 loop reads CASSQEERGGPNTGELFF. In DNA, the CDR3 is TGCGCCAGCAGCCAAGAGGAACGGGGGGGCCCGAACACCGGGGAGCTGTTTTTT.

The genes are TRBV7-9 and TRBJ2-7, with D perhaps matching TRBD1 (5 bases). This CDR3 has 16 residues. From germline, CDR1 is SEHNR and CDR2 FQNEAQ (reference sequence). Trimming took off 5 bases at V and 5 bases at J, with 22 bases between the two ends. The CDR3 reads CASSPHPQGTWDEQYF. The CDR3 region has the DNA TGTGCCAGCAGCCCCCACCCCCAGGGTACATGGGACGAGCAGTACTTC.